Presented here are 19 T cell receptor beta chains from one specimen sequenced in a study of cytomegalovirus exposure and HLA in healthy donors. Vbeta (60) and Jbeta (13) primers were used in the PCR. Produced via immunoSEQ multiplex PCR; TCRdb's table is partial and in-frame only. The repertoire holds about 65,000 clones, with 60% to 65% as singletons. The sequenced material came from PBMCs. These receptors were taken from a man younger than 45 in good health and CMV-seronegative.

This clone showed up just once. The chain recombines TRBV23-1 with TRBJ2-7; TRBD2 agrees at 9 bases. TRBV23-1 is reported as an ORF; its role is uncertain. The trim removed 0 bases at V and 6 bases at J, leaving 3 bases unmatched. This CDR3 has 14 amino acids. Here the CDR3 reads CASSQSREGCEQYF. DNA for the CDR3: TGCGCCAGCAGTCAATCGCGGGAGGGTTGCGAGCAGTACTTC.

This chain uses TRBV29-1 with TRBJ2-1; possibly TRBD2 for D (5 bases). CDR3 length equals 13 residues. CDR1 and CDR2 (germline): SQVTM, ANQGSEA. Trimming cost V 8 bases and J 4 bases, with 15 bases left between them. CDR3 sequence: CSILEAVYNEQFF. DNA for the CDR3: TGCAGCATTTTGGAGGCAGTATACAATGAGCAGTTCTTC.

V gene TRBV7-8 combines with J gene TRBJ2-2, with 8 bases identical to TRBD1. The V gene's germline CDR1 is SGHVS and CDR2 FQNEAQ. The J segment lost 3 bases and the V segment lost 0 bases, leaving 6 bases of the junction unmatched. CDR3 length equals 17 residues. CDR3 residues: CASSLARQGAYTGELFF. The CDR3 DNA is TGTGCCAGCAGCTTAGCGCGGCAGGGGGCCTACACCGGGGAGCTGTTTTTT.

This clone has more than one count but fewer than ten. The chain joins TRBV29-1 to TRBJ1-6, with D unclear. Germline loops: CDR1 SQVTM, CDR2 ANQGSEA. The CDR3 is 13 residues long. The germline V and J ends were trimmed by 5 bases and 7 bases, with 12 bases remaining between them. The CDR3 loop reads CSVKGGDNSPLHF. As DNA, the CDR3 is TGCAGCGTTAAAGGAGGTGACAATTCACCCCTCCACTTT.

The chain couples TRBV14 to TRBJ2-7; 9 positions match TRBD1. Trimming at V came to 4 bases and at J to 12 bases, leaving 10 bases not matched to a gene. The CDR3 has 13 residues. Germline assignment: CDR1 SGHDN and CDR2 FVKESK. The CDR3 nucleotides are TGTGCCAGCAGCCGTAAGGAGGGGACAGGGATGTACTTC. This gives the protein CASSRKEGTGMYF.

This chain connects TRBV5-6 to TRBJ1-1; 7 bases align to TRBD1. Germline lookup yields CDR1 SGHDT and CDR2 YYEEEE. V gave up 5 bases and J gave up 5 bases; unmatched junction bases: 9. This CDR3 comprises 14 residues. CDR3 coding DNA: TGTGCCAGCAGTCGGAGGGGGCCCGTTACTGAAGCTTTCTTT. Translated: CASSRRGPVTEAFF.

This sequence joins TRBV6-5 and TRBJ2-5; 7 bases match TRBD1. V trimming: 5 bases; J trimming: 7 bases; junction bases outside the gene matches: 10. Looked up from germline, CDR1 is MNHEY and CDR2 is SVGAGI. This CDR3 is 14 amino acids long. CDR3 sequence reads: CASSPYRGFVTQYF. In DNA form, the CDR3 reads TGTGCCAGCAGTCCCTACAGGGGATTTGTGACCCAGTACTTC.

The chain recombines TRBV20-1 with TRBJ2-3; no clear D. This CDR3 is built from 11 residues. Between the trimmed V and J ends, which lost 5 bases and 7 bases, there was a span of 10 bases. The germline CDR1 and CDR2 sequences are DFQATT and SNEGSKA (reference sequence). Here the CDR3 reads CSAPEAHTQYF. The CDR3 DNA is TGCAGTGCTCCCGAAGCCCATACGCAGTATTTT.

The V and J genes are TRBV11-2 and TRBJ1-2; 9 bases fit TRBD1. The V gene end was trimmed by 6 bases and the J gene end by 3 bases; junction bases not matched to a gene: 8. This CDR3 has 15 amino acids. From germline, CDR1 is SGHAT and CDR2 FQNNGV. The CDR3 reads CASRQTTGGYYGYTF. The CDR3 DNA reads as TGTGCCAGCAGGCAAACCACAGGGGGCTACTATGGCTACACCTTC. Full variable domain (remainder filled in from reference TRBV11-2 and TRBJ1-2): EAGVAQSPRYKIIEKRQSVAFWCNPISGHATLYWYQQILGQGPKLLIQFQNNGVVDDSQLPKDRFSAERLKGVDSTLKIQPAKLEDSAVYLCASRQTTGGYYGYTFGSGTRLTVV.

The rearrangement links TRBV29-1 to TRBJ2-7; no reliable D call. CDR1 and CDR2 (germline): SQVTM, ANQGSEA. This CDR3 has 14 amino acids. The V gene lost 4 bases and the J gene lost 3 bases, with 16 bases spanning the gap. The DNA of the CDR3 is TGCAGCGTTGTTCTTCAGGCCAAGGACTACGAGCAGTACTTC. This translates into CSVVLQAKDYEQYF.

V is TRBV5-1 and J is TRBJ2-5, with 10 bases that match TRBD2. Germline assignment: CDR1 SGHRS and CDR2 YFSETQ. The V segment lost 0 bases and the J segment 3 bases; nucleotides outside the gene matches: 8. The CDR3 is 17 residues long. This CDR3 reads CASSLGLLTSGEETQYF. The CDR3 region has the DNA TGCGCCAGCAGCTTGGGGTTATTAACTAGCGGGGAAGAGACCCAGTACTTC.

For the CDR3, the DNA is TGTGCCAGCTCACAGGACAGGCCGAACACCGGGGAGCTGTTTTTT. Translating gives CASSQDRPNTGELFF. This rearrangement joins TRBV18 to TRBJ2-2; 7 bases map to TRBD1. Germline assignment: CDR1 KGHSH and CDR2 LQKENI. V was pared by 4 bases and J by 0 bases, with 2 bases of the junction left unmatched. CDR3 length equals 15 residues.

V gene TRBV6-5 combines with J gene TRBJ1-2, with D maybe TRBD1 (6 bases). CDR1 and CDR2 (germline): MNHEY, SVGAGI. V was shortened by 5 bases and J by 6 bases, with 16 bases between the two germline ends. The CDR3 runs to 14 residues. Here the CDR3 reads CASSPRTVSHGYTF. The CDR3 DNA sequence: TGTGCCAGCAGTCCCAGGACAGTATCGCATGGCTACACCTTC.

V usage is TRBV30 and J usage is TRBJ2-2; 11 nucleotides align to TRBD2. The length of the CDR3 is 20 residues. Germline CDR1 reads GTSNPN; CDR2 reads SVGIG (reference sequence). With V trimmed by 0 bases and J by 3 bases, 15 bases remained unmatched. CDR3 sequence reads: CAWSVSLLAGAGLYTGELFF. The CDR3 nucleotides read TGTGCCTGGAGTGTATCTTTACTAGCGGGGGCAGGGTTATACACCGGGGAGCTGTTTTTT.

The chain recombines TRBV2 with TRBJ2-7; a possible D gene is TRBD2 (5 bases). CDR1 is SNHLY and CDR2 is FYNNEI in the germline V gene. V was shortened by 7 bases and J by 5 bases, with 12 bases between the two germline ends. The CDR3 is made up of 12 amino acids. The CDR3 reads CASTGIGNEQYF. CDR3 coding DNA: TGTGCCAGCACGGGGATTGGCAACGAGCAGTACTTC.

This chain connects TRBV15 to TRBJ2-7, with 11 bases aligning to TRBD1. Germline loops: CDR1 LNHNV, CDR2 YYDKDF (reference sequence). V lost 6 bases to trimming and J lost 1 base; unmatched junction nucleotides: 14. CDR3 length: 18 residues. The CDR3, as DNA: TGTGCCACCAGAGACGAAAGGACAGGGGGCGCGAGGTCCTACGAGCAGTACTTC. Translating gives CATRDERTGGARSYEQYF.

The chain joins TRBV19 to TRBJ1-2, with D hard to call. Germline V gene data show CDR1 as LNHDA and CDR2 as SQIVND (reference sequence). The CDR3 length is 12 residues. Trimming shortened V by 3 bases and J by 4 bases, and 6 bases separated the two germline ends. CDR3 DNA sequence: TGTGCCAGTAGTATGGCCAGCTATGGCTACACCTTC. It yields the protein CASSMASYGYTF. Full variable domain (rest looked up from reference TRBV19 and TRBJ1-2): DGGITQSPKYLFRKEGQNVTLSCEQNLNHDAMYWYRQDPGQGLRLIYYSQIVNDFQKGDIAEGYSVSREKKESFPLTVTSAQKNPTAFYLCASSMASYGYTFGSGTRLTVV.

CDR3 loop: CASSSPSGVWQETQYF. The CDR3 DNA reads TGTGCCAGCAGCTCCCCTAGCGGGGTGTGGCAAGAGACCCAGTACTTC. V is TRBV7-2 and J is TRBJ2-5; 9 positions agree with TRBD2. J gave up 2 bases and V 4 bases, and 8 bases lay outside the gene matches. Germline CDR1 reads SGHTA; CDR2 reads FQGNSA. This CDR3 has 16 amino acids.

The gene calls are TRBV5-4 and TRBJ2-1, with TRBD2 matching 13 bases. CDR3 length equals 17 residues. With 4 bases clipped from V and 6 bases from J, the junction kept 10 bases outside the gene matches. The germline V gene has CDR1 SGHNT and CDR2 YYREEE (reference sequence). CDR3: CASSHGTSGDFFNEQFF. In nucleotides, the CDR3 is TGTGCCAGCAGCCACGGGACTAGCGGGGACTTTTTCAATGAGCAGTTCTTC.